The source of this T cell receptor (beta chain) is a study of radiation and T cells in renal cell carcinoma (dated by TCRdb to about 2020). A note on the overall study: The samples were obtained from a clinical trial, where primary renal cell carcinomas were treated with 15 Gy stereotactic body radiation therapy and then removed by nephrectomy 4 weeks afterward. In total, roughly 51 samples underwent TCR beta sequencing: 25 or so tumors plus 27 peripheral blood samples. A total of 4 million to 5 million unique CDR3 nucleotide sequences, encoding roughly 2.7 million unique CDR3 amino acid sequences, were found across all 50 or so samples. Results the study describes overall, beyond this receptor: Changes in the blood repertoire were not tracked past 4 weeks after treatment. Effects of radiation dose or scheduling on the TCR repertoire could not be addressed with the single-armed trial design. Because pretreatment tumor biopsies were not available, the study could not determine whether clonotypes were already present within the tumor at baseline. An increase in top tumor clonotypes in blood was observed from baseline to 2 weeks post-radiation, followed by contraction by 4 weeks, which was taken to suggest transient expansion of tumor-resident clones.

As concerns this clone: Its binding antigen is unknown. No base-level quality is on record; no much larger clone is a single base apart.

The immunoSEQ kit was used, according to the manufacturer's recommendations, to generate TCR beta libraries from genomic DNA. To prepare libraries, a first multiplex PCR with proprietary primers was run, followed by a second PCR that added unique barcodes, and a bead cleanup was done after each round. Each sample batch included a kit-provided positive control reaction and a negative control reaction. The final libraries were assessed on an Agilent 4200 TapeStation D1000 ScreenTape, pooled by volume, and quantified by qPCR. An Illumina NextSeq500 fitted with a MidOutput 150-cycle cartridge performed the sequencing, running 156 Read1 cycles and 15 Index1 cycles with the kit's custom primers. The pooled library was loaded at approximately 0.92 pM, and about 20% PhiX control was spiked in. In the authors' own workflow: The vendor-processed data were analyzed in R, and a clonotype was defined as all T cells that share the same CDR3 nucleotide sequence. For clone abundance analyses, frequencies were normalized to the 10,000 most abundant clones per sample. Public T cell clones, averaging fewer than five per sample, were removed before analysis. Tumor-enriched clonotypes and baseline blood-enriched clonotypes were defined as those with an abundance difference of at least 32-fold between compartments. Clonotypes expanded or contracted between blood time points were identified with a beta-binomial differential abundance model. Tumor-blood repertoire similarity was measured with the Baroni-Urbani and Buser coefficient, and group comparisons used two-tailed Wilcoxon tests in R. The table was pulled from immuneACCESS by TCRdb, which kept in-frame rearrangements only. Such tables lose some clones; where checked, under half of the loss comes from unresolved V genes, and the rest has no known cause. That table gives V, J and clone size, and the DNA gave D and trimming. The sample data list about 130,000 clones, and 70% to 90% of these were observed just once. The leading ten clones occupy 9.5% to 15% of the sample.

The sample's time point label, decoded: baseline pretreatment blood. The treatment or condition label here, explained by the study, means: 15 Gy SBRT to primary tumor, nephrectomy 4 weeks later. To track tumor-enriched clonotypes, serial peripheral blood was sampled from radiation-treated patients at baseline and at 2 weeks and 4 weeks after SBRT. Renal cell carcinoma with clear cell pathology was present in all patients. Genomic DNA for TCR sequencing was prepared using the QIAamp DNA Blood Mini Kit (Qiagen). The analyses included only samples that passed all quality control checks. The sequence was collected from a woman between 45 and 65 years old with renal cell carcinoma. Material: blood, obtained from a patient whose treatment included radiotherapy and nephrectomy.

The nucleotide sequence is TGTGCCAGCAGTCTCCGGGACAGGAACACTGAAGCTTTCTTT. Its amino acids are CASSLRDRNTEAFF. The chain is assembled from TRBV14 and TRBJ1-1, and TRBD1 matches 7 of the central bases. CDR1 SGHDN and CDR2 FVKESK were looked up in the germline V gene. Germline trimming: 6 bases from V, 1 base from J; junction bases outside gene matches: 5. The CDR3 goes from the cysteine to the phenylalanine over 14 residues. Kept here is only the CDR3 DNA, which spans 42 bases and is read in frame from base 1.